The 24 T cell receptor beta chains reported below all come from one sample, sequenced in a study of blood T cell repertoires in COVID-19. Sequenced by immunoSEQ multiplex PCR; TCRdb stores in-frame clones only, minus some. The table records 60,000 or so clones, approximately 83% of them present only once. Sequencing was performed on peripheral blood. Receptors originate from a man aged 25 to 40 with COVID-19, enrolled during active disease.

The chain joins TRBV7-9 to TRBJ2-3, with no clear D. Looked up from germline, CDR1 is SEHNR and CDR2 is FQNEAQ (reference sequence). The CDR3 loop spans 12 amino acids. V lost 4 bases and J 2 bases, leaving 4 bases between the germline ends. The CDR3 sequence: CASSSTTDTQYF. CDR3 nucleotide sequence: TGTGCCAGCAGCTCTACCACAGATACGCAGTATTTT.

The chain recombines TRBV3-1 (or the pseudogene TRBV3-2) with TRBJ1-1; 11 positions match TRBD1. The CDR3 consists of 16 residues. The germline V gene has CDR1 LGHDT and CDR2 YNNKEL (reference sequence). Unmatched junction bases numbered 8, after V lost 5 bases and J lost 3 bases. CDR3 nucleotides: TGTGCCAGCAGCGCCCGGGACAGGGGGTTCGACACTGAAGCTTTCTTT. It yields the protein CASSARDRGFDTEAFF.

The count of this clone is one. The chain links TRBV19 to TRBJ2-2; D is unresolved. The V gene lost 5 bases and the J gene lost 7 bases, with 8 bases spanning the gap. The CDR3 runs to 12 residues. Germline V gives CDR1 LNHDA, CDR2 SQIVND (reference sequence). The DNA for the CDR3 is TGTGCCAGTAGTCAGAATATCGGGGAGCTGTTTTTT. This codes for CASSQNIGELFF.

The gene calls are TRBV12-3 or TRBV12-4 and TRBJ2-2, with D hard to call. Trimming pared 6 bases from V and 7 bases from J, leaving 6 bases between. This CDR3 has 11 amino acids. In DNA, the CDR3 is TGTGCCAGCAGGTGGAGCGGGGAGCTGTTTTTT. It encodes CASRWSGELFF.

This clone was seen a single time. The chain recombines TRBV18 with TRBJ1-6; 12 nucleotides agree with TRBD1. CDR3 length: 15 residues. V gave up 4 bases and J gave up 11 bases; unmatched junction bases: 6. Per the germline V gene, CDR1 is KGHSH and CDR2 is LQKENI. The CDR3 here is CASSRTGTGGTPLHF. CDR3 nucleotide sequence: TGTGCCAGCTCACGAACCGGGACAGGGGGCACACCCCTCCACTTT.

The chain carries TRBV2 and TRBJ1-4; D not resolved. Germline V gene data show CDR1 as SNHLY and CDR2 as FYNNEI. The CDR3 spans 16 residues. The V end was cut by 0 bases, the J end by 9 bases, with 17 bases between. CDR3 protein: CASSEAVSVRVKKLFF. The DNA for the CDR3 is TGTGCCAGCAGTGAAGCGGTATCGGTCCGCGTGAAAAAACTGTTTTTT.

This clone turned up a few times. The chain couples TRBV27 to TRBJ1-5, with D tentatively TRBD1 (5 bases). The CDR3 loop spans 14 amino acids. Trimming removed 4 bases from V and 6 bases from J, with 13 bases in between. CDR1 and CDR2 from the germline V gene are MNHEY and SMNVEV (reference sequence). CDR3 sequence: CASSSHRRGQPQHF. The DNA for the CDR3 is TGTGCCAGCAGTTCCCACAGAAGGGGTCAGCCCCAGCATTTT.

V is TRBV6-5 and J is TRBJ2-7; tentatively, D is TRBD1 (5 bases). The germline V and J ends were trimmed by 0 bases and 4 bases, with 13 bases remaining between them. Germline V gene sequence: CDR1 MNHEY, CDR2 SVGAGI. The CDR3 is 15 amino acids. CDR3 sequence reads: CASSYSTTANYEQYF. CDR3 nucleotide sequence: TGTGCCAGCAGTTACTCGACGACAGCGAATTACGAGCAGTACTTC.

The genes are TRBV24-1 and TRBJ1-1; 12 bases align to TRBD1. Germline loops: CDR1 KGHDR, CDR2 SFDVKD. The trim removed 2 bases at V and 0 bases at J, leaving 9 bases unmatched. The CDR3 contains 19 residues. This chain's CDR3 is CATSDSSPGTGGMNTEAFF. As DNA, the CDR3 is TGTGCCACCAGTGATTCTTCCCCCGGGACAGGGGGCATGAACACTGAAGCTTTCTTT.

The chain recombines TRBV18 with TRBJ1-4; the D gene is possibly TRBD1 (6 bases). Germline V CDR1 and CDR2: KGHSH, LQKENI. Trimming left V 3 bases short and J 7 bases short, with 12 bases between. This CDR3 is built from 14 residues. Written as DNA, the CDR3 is TGTGCCAGCTCACCGGGGGCCGGTAGTGAAAAACTGTTTTTT. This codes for CASSPGAGSEKLFF.

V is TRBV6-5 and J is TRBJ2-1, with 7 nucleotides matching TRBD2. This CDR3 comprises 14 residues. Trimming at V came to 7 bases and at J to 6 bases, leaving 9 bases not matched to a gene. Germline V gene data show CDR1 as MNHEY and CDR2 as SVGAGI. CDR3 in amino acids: CASTIFGGSNEQFF. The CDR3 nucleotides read TGTGCCAGCACTATATTCGGGGGGAGCAATGAGCAGTTCTTC.

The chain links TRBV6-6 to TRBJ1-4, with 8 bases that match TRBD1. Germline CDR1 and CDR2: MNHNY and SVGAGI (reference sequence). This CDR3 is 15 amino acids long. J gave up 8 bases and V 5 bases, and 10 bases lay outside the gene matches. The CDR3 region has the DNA TGTGCCAGCAGTAGAGGACAGGGCGAGAACGAAAAACTGTTTTTT. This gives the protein CASSRGQGENEKLFF.

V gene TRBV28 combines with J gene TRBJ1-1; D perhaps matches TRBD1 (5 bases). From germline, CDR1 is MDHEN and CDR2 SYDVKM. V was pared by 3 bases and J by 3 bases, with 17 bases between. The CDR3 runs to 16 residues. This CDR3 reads CASSFSSGRGDTEAFF. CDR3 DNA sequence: TGTGCCAGCAGTTTTTCGTCGGGGCGCGGGGACACTGAAGCTTTCTTT.

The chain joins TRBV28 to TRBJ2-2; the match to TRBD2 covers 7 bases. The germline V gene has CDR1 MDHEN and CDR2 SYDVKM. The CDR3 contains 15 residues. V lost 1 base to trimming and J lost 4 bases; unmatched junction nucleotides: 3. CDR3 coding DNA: TGTGCCAGCAGTTTATCAGGGAGGGTCACCGGGGAGCTGTTTTTT. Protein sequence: CASSLSGRVTGELFF. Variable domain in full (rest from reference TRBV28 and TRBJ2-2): DVKVTQSSRYLVKRTGEKVFLECVQDMDHENMFWYRQDPGLGLRLIYFSYDVKMKEKGDIPEGYSVSREKKERFSLILESASTNQTSMYLCASSLSGRVTGELFFGEGSRLTVL.

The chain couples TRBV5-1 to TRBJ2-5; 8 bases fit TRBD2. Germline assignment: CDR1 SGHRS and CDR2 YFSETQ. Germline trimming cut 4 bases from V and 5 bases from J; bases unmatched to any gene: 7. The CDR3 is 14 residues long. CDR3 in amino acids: CASSLGLDVETQYF. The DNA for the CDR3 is TGCGCCAGCAGCCTGGGACTAGATGTGGAGACCCAGTACTTC.

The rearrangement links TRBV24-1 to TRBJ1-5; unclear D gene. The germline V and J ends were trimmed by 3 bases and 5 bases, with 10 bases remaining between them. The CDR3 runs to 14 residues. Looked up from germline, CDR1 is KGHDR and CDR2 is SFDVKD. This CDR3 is CATSDTYMDQPQHF. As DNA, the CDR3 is TGTGCCACCAGTGATACATACATGGATCAGCCCCAGCATTTT.

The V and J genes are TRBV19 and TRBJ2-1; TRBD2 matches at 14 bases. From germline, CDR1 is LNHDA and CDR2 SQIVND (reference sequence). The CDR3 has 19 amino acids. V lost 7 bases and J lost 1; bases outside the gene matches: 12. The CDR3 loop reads CASTKPGLAGVGSYNEQFF. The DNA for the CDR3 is TGTGCCAGTACTAAACCGGGACTAGCGGGAGTAGGTTCCTACAATGAGCAGTTCTTC.

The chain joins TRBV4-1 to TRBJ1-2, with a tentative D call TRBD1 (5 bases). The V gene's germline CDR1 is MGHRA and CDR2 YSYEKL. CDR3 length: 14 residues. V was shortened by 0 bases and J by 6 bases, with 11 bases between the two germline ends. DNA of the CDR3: TGCGCCAGCAGCCAAGAATGGCAGGGTGATGGCTACACCTTC. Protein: CASSQEWQGDGYTF.

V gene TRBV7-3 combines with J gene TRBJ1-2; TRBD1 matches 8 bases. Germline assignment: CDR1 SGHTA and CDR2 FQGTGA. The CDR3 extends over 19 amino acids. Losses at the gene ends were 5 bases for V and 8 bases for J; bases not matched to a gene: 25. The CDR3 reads CASSATGGRSQLIESGYTF. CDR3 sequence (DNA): TGTGCCAGCAGCGCAACAGGGGGAAGGTCCCAGCTAATTGAGAGCGGCTACACCTTC.

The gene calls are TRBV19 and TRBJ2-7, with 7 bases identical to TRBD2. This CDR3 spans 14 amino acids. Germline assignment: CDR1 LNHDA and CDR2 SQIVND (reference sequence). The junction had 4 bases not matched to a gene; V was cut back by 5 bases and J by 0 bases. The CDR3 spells CASSWASGSYEQYF. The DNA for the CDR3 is TGTGCCAGTAGTTGGGCTAGCGGCTCCTACGAGCAGTACTTC.

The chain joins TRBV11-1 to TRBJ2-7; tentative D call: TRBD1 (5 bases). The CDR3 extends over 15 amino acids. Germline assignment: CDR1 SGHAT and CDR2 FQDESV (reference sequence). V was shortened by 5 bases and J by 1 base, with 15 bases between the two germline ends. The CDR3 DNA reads TGTGCCAGCAGCCTTAACGCAGGGTCGTCCTACGAGCAGTACTTC. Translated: CASSLNAGSSYEQYF.

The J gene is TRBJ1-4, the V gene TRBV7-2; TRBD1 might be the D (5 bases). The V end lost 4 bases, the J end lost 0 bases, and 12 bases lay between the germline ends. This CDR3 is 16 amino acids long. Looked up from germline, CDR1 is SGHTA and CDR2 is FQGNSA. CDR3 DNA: TGTGCCAGCAGCTCAACCAGGGCTGCAACTAATGAAAAACTGTTTTTT. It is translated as CASSSTRAATNEKLFF.

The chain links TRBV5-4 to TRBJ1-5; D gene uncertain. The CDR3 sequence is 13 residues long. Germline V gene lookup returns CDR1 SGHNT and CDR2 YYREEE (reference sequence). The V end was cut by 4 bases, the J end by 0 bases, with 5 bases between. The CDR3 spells CASSPGSNQPQHF. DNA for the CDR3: TGTGCCAGCAGCCCCGGTAGCAATCAGCCCCAGCATTTT.

CDR3 in DNA: TGTGCCAGCAGCTTAGACTCGCCCAACACTGAAGCTTTCTTT. Amino acid sequence: CASSLDSPNTEAFF. V and J are TRBV7-8 and TRBJ1-1, with D uncertain. V was shortened by 1 base and J by 2 bases, with 8 bases between the two germline ends. The CDR3 extends over 14 amino acids. Germline values: CDR1 SGHVS, CDR2 FQNEAQ.